These 5 T cell receptor beta chains were sequenced from one sample in a study of beta chain features in type 1 diabetes. Study-wide results and caveats: Moderately but significantly shorter TCRB CDR3s were found in Type 1 diabetes patients in all four CD4+ subsets.

Their target antigens are unknown. Investigators reverse transcribed all isolated RNA, so they sequenced expressed TCRB transcripts. The repertoire was sequenced with immunoSEQ multiplex PCR; TCRdb's copy has only in-frame clones and lacks some. The sample has roughly 47,000 clones; just under 45% are singletons. Sequencing was performed on stem cell memory CD4+ T cells from blood. Receptor source: a man aged 25-45 years with type 1 diabetes.

This clone was seen a single time. This chain links TRBV4-2 with TRBJ1-2; tentatively, D is TRBD1 (6 bases). Trimming took off 4 bases at V and 2 bases at J, with 11 bases between the two ends. Per the germline V gene, CDR1 is LGHNA and CDR2 is YNFKEQ. The CDR3 is 14 amino acids. CDR3 residues: CASSLWDTNYGYTF. CDR3 nucleotide sequence: TGTGCCAGCAGCCTATGGGACACCAACTATGGCTACACCTTC.

This clone was counted between two and nine times. The rearrangement links TRBV29-1 to TRBJ2-7; a weak D match, TRBD2 (6 bases). This CDR3 has 14 residues. Germline V gene lookup returns CDR1 SQVTM and CDR2 ANQGSEA. V lost 4 bases to trimming and J lost 0 bases, with 13 bases between them. The CDR3 nucleotides are TGCAGCGTTGCAACGGGAGTGCTCTCCTACGAGCAGTACTTC. Residues: CSVATGVLSYEQYF.

The CDR3 is CASSPTGGTSSYEQYF. CDR3 nucleotides: TGTGCCAGCAGCCCCACGGGAGGGACAAGCTCCTACGAGCAGTACTTC. The J gene is TRBJ2-7, the V gene TRBV7-6; 8 bases match TRBD2. This CDR3 is 16 amino acids long. J lost 0 bases, V lost 5 bases, and 9 bases had no gene match. CDR1 is SGHVS and CDR2 is FNYEAQ in the germline V gene. The full variable domain, in which reference TRBV7-6 and TRBJ2-7 provide the parts outside the CDR3, is GAGVSQSPRYKVTKRGQDVALRCDPISGHVSLYWYRQALGQGPEFLTYFNYEAQQDKSGLPNDRFSAERPEGSISTLTIQRTEQRDSAMYRCASSPTGGTSSYEQYFGPGTRLTVT.

The rearrangement joins TRBV11-2 to TRBJ2-3, with D perhaps matching TRBD1 (5 bases). CDR3 size: 15 residues. Per the germline V gene, CDR1 is SGHAT and CDR2 is FQNNGV. Trimming cost V 5 bases and J 1 base, with 13 bases left between them. Here the CDR3 DNA reads TGTGCCAGCAGCCTGTTTCTAGGGGGCACAGATACGCAGTATTTT. Translating gives CASSLFLGGTDTQYF.

This clone was found a few times. The rearrangement uses TRBV28 and TRBJ2-7; D is unclear. Trimming stripped 8 bases from V and 1 base from J, with 12 bases between. CDR3 length: 13 amino acids. Germline assignment: CDR1 MDHEN and CDR2 SYDVKM. The CDR3 DNA is TGTGCCAGCTCTCTCAGCGTTTCCTACGAGCAGTACTTC. Encoded protein: CASSLSVSYEQYF.